Shown below are 11 T cell receptor beta chains from a single sample sequenced in a study of spatial heterogeneity in lung cancer (dated by TCRdb to the late 2010s). Summary of the overall study and its limitations: A correlation was observed between the number of expanded intratumoral alpha and beta TCRs and the tumor nonsynonymous mutation count.

In light of the paper, this sample's time point label describes: sample taken at primary tumor resection. Their specific antigens are unknown. Preparation of the library involved 5' RACE. Sequencing relied on a NextSeq 500. Using fastp at Q25 and MiXCR, TCRdb reprocessed the public reads and kept productive beta chains. Every distinct CDR3 protein forms one entry, paired with its most common genes and DNA. The sample table holds approximately 10,000 distinct CDR3 sequences, of which 4.5% to 5.5% were seen once. The top ten clones comprise 9.5% to 15% of the sample. The sample was lung tumor tissue, taken at surgery. Every receptor here comes from a male donor with early-stage non-small cell lung cancer.

This clonotype was counted at least ten times. The J gene is TRBJ1-6, the V gene TRBV28, with 7 bases fitting TRBD1. The CDR3 is made up of 18 amino acids. J lost 5 bases, V lost 2 bases, and 12 bases had no gene match. Germline V gives CDR1 MDHEN, CDR2 SYDVKM. CDR3 in DNA: TGTGCCAGCAGTTTAAGGGCAGGGGGTTTTTGGGATAATTCACCCCTCCACTTT. Translated: CASSLRAGGFWDNSPLHF. Based on the CDR3 plus reference TRBV28 and TRBJ1-6, the full variable domain is DVKVTQSSRYLVKRTGEKVFLECVQDMDHENMFWYRQDPGLGLRLIYFSYDVKMKEKGDIPEGYSVSREKKERFSLILESASTNQTSMYLCASSLRAGGFWDNSPLHFGNGTRLTVT.

This clonotype occurred many times. CDR3 region: CASSNRNYSPLHF. The CDR3 coding sequence is TGTGCCAGCAGTAACCGTAATTATTCACCCCTCCACTTT. The genes are TRBV6-1 and TRBJ1-6; no definite D call. V was pared by 5 bases and J by 8 bases, with 10 bases between. In germline, CDR1 is MNHNS, CDR2 SASEGT. This CDR3 spans 13 amino acids.

This clonotype is categorized as medium-sized. V usage is TRBV18 and J usage is TRBJ1-1; D is unresolved. This CDR3 spans 13 amino acids. Trimming cost V 0 bases and J 0 bases, with 2 bases left between them. CDR1 KGHSH and CDR2 LQKENI come from the germline V gene. The CDR3 nucleotides are TGTGCCAGCTCACCACCCTTGAACACTGAAGCTTTCTTT. It specifies CASSPPLNTEAFF.

Ten or more counts support this clonotype. The chain is built from TRBV28 and TRBJ1-1, with D uncertain. This CDR3 has 14 amino acids. Germline V gene sequence: CDR1 MDHEN, CDR2 SYDVKM. Trimming took off 1 base at V and 3 bases at J, with 9 bases between the two ends. CDR3 coding DNA: TGTGCCAGCAGTTTATTGAACGGAGACACTGAAGCTTTCTTT. Translated: CASSLLNGDTEAFF.

In its sample, this clonotype ranks as medium-sized. The chain links TRBV28 to TRBJ2-1; D gene ambiguous. The germline CDR1 and CDR2 sequences are MDHEN and SYDVKM. Trimming took 4 bases from V and 8 from J, leaving 9 bases between them. This CDR3 is 12 amino acids long. CDR3 sequence (DNA): TGTGCCAGCAGTTGGAAGGGTGATGAGCAGTTCTTC. Its protein product is CASSWKGDEQFF. Drawing the rest from reference TRBV28 and TRBJ2-1, the complete variable domain is DVKVTQSSRYLVKRTGEKVFLECVQDMDHENMFWYRQDPGLGLRLIYFSYDVKMKEKGDIPEGYSVSREKKERFSLILESASTNQTSMYLCASSWKGDEQFFGPGTRLTVL.

This clonotype was counted a few times. This chain uses TRBV18 with TRBJ2-7, with D uncertain. The CDR3 consists of 13 residues. Germline CDR1 KGHSH, CDR2 LQKENI. Trimming removed 0 bases at V and 0 bases at J, with 3 bases between. CDR3 DNA: TGTGCCAGCTCACCACCGGCCTCCTACGAGCAGTACTTC. It specifies CASSPPASYEQYF.

This clonotype has a count of ten or more. The J gene is TRBJ1-1, the V gene TRBV7-9; no firm D call. The length of the CDR3 is 13 residues. Germline lookup yields CDR1 SEHNR and CDR2 FQNEAQ (reference sequence). The V end lost 9 bases, the J end lost 0 bases, and 11 bases lay between the germline ends. In DNA form, the CDR3 reads TGTGCCAGTTCGATAGGCATGAACACTGAAGCTTTCTTT. Translation: CASSIGMNTEAFF.

This clonotype is termed medium-sized (0.01 to 0.1%). CDR3 sequence: CASSLDSGYNEQFF. The CDR3 nucleotides are TGTGCCAGCTCACTGGATAGCGGCTACAATGAGCAGTTCTTC. The rearrangement joins TRBV18 to TRBJ2-1; D is perhaps TRBD2 (6 bases). The V gene lost 4 bases and the J gene lost 3 bases, with 10 bases spanning the gap. The CDR3 has 14 amino acids. CDR1 and CDR2 (germline): KGHSH, LQKENI.

The table lists this clonotype with many counts. V is TRBV6-2 or TRBV6-3 and J is TRBJ2-1, with D perhaps matching TRBD2 (6 bases). CDR3 length: 14 residues. V was clipped by 2 bases and J by 8 bases, with 13 bases between them. CDR1 and CDR2 (germline): MNHEY, SVGEGT. The CDR3 coding sequence is TGTGCCAGCAGTTACGTACTAGCTCAGGATGAGCAGTTCTTC. It is translated as CASSYVLAQDEQFF.

The CDR3 here is CASSQGSGSERGGNEQFF. CDR3 in DNA: TGTGCCAGCAGCCAAGGCTCGGGGAGCGAGCGGGGAGGGAATGAGCAGTTCTTC. The chain recombines TRBV3-1 with TRBJ2-1; 7 nucleotides align to TRBD2. CDR1 and CDR2 from the germline V gene are LGHDT and YNNKEL (reference sequence). V dropped 1 base and J dropped 7; count of bases not matched to a gene: 16. The length of the CDR3 is 18 residues.

About this clonotype itself: This may arise from a read error, as a much more abundant clone is one base away. The chain couples TRBV28 to TRBJ2-2; the match to TRBD2 covers 9 bases. Germline V gives CDR1 MDHEN, CDR2 SYDVKM. This CDR3 comprises 17 residues. V lost 2 bases and J lost 5; bases outside the gene matches: 9. The CDR3 DNA reads TGTGCCAGCAGTTTAATTGGCGGGAGGGCCTGGACCGGGGAGCTGTTTTTT. Translated, it gives CASSLIGGRAWTGELFF.